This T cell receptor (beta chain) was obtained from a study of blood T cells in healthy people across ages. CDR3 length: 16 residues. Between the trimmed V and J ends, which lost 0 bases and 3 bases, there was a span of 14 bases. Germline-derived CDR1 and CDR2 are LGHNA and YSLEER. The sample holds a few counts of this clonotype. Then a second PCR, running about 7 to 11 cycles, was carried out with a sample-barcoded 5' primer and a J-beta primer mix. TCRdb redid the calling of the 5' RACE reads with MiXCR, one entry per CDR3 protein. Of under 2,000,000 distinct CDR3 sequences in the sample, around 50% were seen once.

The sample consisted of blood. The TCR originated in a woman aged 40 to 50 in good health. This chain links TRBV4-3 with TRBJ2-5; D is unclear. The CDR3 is CASSQDNPTAKETQYF. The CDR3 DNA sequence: TGCGCCAGCAGCCAAGATAACCCGACGGCTAAAGAGACCCAGTACTTC.